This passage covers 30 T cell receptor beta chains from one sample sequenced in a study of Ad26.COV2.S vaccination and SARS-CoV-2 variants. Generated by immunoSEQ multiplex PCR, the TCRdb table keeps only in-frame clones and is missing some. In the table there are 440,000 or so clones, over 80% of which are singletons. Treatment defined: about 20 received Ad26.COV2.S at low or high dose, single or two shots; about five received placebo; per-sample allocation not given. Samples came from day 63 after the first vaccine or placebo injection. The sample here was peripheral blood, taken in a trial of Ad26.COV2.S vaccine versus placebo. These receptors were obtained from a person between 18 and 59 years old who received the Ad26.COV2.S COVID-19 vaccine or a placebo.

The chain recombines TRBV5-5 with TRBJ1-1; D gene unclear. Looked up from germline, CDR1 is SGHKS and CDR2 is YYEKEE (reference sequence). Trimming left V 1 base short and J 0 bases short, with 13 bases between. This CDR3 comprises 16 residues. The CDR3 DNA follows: TGTGCCAGCAGCTTGAGTTCGTGGGCCCTGAACACTGAAGCTTTCTTT. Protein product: CASSLSSWALNTEAFF.

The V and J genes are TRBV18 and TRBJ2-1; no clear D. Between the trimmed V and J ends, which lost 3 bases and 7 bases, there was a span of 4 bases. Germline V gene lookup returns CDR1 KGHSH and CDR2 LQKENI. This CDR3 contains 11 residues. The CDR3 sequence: CASSPANEQFF. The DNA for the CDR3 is TGTGCCAGCTCACCCGCTAATGAGCAGTTCTTC.

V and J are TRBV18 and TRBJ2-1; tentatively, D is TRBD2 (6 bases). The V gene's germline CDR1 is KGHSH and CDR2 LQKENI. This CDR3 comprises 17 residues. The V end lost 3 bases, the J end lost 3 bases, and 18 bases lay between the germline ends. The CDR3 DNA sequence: TGTGCCAGCTCACCGATATACCCTAGCGACGTCTACAATGAGCAGTTCTTC. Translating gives CASSPIYPSDVYNEQFF.

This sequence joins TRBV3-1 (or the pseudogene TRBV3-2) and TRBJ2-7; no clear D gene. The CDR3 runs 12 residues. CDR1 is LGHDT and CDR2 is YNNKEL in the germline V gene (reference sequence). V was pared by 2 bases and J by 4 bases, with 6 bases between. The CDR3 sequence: CASSQFRYEQYF. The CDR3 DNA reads TGTGCCAGCAGCCAATTTCGGTACGAGCAGTACTTC.

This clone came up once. CDR3 coding DNA: TGTGCCAGCAGCTTCCGACAGGACAACACCGGGGAGCTGTTTTTT. This encodes CASSFRQDNTGELFF. The chain is built from TRBV27 and TRBJ2-2; weak D call: TRBD1 (6 bases). The CDR3 is 15 residues long. CDR1 is MNHEY and CDR2 is SMNVEV in the germline V gene (reference sequence). The V gene lost 6 bases and the J gene lost 2 bases, with 13 bases spanning the gap.

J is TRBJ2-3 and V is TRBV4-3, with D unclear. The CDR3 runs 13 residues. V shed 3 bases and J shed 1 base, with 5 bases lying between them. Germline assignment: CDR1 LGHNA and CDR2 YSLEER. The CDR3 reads CASSHTGTDTQYF. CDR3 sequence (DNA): TGCGCCAGCAGCCATACCGGCACAGATACGCAGTATTTT.

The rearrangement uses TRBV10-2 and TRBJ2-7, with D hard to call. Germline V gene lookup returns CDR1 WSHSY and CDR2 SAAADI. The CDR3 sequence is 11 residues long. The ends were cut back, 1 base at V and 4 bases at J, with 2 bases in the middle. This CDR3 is CASSEFYEQYF. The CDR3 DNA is TGCGCCAGCAGTGAGTTTTACGAGCAGTACTTC.

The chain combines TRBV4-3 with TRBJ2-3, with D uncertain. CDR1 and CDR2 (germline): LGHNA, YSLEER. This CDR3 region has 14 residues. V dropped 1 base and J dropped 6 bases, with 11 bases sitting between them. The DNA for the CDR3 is TGCGCCAGCAGCCAAGTCTCCACCGGGGATACGCAGTATTTT. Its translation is CASSQVSTGDTQYF.

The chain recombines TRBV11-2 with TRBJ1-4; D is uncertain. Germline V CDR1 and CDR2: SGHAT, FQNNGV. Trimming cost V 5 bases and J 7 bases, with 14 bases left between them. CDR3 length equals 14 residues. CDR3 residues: CASSPLLPAEKLFF. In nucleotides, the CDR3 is TGTGCCAGCAGCCCCCTACTTCCGGCTGAAAAACTGTTTTTT.

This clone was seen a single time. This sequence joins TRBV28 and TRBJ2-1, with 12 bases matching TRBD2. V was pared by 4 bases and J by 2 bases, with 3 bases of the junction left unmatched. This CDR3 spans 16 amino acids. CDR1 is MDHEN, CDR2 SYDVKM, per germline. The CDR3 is CASSSSGGAPYNEQFF. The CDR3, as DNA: TGTGCCAGCAGTTCTAGCGGGGGGGCCCCCTACAATGAGCAGTTCTTC.

The DNA for the CDR3 is TGTGCCAGCAGCTCTGGGGAGACCCAGTACTTC. Translating it yields CASSSGETQYF. V and J are TRBV28 and TRBJ2-5; D is ambiguous. V was pared by 6 bases and J by 5 bases, with 7 bases between. Germline CDR1 is MDHEN and CDR2 is SYDVKM. The length of the CDR3 is 11 residues.

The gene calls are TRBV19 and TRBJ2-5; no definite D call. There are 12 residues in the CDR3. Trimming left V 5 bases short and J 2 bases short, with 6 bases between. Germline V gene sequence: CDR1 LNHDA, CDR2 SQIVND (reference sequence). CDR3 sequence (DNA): TGTGCCAGTAGTCCGGGTCAAGAGACCCAGTACTTC. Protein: CASSPGQETQYF.

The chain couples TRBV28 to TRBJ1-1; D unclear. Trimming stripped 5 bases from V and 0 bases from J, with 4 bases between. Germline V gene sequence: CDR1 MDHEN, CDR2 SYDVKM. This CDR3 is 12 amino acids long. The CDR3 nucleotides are TGTGCCAGCAGTAACATGAACACTGAAGCTTTCTTT. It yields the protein CASSNMNTEAFF.

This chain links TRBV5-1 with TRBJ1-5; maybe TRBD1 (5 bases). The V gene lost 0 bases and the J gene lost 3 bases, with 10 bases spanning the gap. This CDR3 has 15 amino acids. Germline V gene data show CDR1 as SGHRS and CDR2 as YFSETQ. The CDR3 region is CASSLGDAYNQPQHF. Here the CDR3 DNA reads TGCGCCAGCAGCTTGGGGGACGCGTACAATCAGCCCCAGCATTTT.

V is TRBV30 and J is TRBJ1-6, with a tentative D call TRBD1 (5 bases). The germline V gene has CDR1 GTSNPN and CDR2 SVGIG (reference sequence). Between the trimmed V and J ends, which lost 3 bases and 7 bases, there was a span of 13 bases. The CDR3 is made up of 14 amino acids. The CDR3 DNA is TGTGCCTGGAGGGGACCGGGGACCAATTCACCCCTCCACTTT. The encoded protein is CAWRGPGTNSPLHF. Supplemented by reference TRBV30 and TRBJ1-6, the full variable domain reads SQTIHQWPATLVQPVGSPLSLECTVEGTSNPNLYWYRQAAGRGLQLLFYSVGIGQISSEVPQNLSASRPQDRQFILSSKKLLLSDSGFYLCAWRGPGTNSPLHFGNGTRLTVT.

DNA of the CDR3: TGTGCCAGCGGAAAGGGGGGTTTACAGTTCTTC. This gives the protein CASGKGGLQFF. The rearrangement links TRBV28 to TRBJ2-1; perhaps D is TRBD1 or TRBD2 (6 bases each). Germline lookup yields CDR1 MDHEN and CDR2 SYDVKM. This CDR3 spans 11 amino acids. Between the trimmed V and J ends, which lost 8 bases and 13 bases, there was a span of 15 bases.

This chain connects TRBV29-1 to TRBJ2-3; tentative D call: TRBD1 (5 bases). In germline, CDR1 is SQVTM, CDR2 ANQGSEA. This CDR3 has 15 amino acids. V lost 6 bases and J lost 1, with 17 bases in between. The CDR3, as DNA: TGCAGCGTCGACGACAGATTCAGGCGCACAGATACGCAGTATTTT. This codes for CSVDDRFRRTDTQYF.

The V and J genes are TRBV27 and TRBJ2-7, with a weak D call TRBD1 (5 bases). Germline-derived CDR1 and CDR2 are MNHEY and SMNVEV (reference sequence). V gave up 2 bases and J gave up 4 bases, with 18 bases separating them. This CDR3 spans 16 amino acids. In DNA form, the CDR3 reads TGTGCCAGCAGTTTAGAAGGGGTGGCTCGCTGGTACGAGCAGTACTTC. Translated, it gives CASSLEGVARWYEQYF.

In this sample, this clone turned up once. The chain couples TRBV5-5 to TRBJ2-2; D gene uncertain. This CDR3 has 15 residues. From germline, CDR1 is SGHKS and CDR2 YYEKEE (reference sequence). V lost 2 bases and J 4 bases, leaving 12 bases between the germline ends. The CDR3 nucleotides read TGTGCCAGCAGCTTTTTGTCGGTTAGCACCGGGGAGCTGTTTTTT. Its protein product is CASSFLSVSTGELFF.

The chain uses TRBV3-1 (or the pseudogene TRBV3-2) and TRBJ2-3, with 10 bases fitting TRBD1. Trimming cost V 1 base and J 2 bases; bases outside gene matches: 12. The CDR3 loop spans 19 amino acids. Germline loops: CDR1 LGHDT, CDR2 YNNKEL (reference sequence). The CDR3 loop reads CASSQVSMDRGTYTDTQYF. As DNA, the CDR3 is TGTGCCAGCAGCCAAGTCTCCATGGACAGGGGGACCTACACAGATACGCAGTATTTT.

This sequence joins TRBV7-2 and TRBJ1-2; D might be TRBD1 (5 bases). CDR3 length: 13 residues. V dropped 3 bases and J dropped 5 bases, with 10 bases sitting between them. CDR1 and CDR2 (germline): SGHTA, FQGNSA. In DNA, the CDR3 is TGTGCCAGCAGCTTCAGGGAGTCGTATGGCTACACCTTC. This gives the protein CASSFRESYGYTF.

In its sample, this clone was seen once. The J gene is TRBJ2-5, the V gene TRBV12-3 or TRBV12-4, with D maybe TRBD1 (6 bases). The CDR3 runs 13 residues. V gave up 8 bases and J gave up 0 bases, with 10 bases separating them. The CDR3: CASAGEYQETQYF. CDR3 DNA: TGTGCCAGCGCAGGGGAGTACCAAGAGACCCAGTACTTC.

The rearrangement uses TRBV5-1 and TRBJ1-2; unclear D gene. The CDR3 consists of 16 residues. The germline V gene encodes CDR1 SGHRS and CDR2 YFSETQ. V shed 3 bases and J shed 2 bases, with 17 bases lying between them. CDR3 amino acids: CASSSARTETNYGYTF. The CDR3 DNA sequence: TGCGCCAGCAGCTCCGCGAGGACCGAGACCAACTATGGCTACACCTTC.

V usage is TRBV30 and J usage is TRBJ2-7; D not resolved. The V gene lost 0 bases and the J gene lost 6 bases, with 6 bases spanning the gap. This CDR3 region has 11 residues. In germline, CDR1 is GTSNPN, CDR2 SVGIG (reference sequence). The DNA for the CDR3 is TGTGCCTGGAGTGTACGAAGCGAGCAGTACTTC. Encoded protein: CAWSVRSEQYF.

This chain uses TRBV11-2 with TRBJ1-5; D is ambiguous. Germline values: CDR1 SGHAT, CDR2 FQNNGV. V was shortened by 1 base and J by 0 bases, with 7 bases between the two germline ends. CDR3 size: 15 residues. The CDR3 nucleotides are TGTGCCAGCAGCTTAGGATGGGATAGCAATCAGCCCCAGCATTTT. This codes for CASSLGWDSNQPQHF.

The CDR3 region is CASSYLPSQSYGYTF. In DNA, the CDR3 is TGTGCCAGCAGTTACCTCCCATCACAGTCCTATGGCTACACCTTC. The V gene is TRBV6-5, the J gene TRBJ1-2, with D hard to call. Per germline, CDR1 MNHEY and CDR2 SVGAGI. This CDR3 comprises 15 residues. The V end was cut by 2 bases, the J end by 4 bases, with 14 bases between.

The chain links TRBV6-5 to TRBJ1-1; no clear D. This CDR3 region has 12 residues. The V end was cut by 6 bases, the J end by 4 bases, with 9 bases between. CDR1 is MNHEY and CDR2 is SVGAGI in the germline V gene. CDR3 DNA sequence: TGTGCCAGCAGGGATACGTTCACTGAAGCTTTCTTT. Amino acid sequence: CASRDTFTEAFF.

This CDR3 is CASSFHPGPSTDTQYF. The CDR3 nucleotides read TGTGCCAGCAGCTTTCACCCCGGGCCTAGCACAGATACGCAGTATTTT. V usage is TRBV7-2 and J usage is TRBJ2-3; D remains ambiguous. Per germline, CDR1 SGHTA and CDR2 FQGNSA. The CDR3 is 16 amino acids. V was trimmed by 3 bases and J by 0 bases, leaving 13 bases between them.

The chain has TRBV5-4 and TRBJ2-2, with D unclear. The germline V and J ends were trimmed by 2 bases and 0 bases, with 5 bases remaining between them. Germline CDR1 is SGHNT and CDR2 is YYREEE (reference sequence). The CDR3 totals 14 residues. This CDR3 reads CASSLISNTGELFF. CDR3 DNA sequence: TGTGCCAGCAGCTTAATTTCGAACACCGGGGAGCTGTTTTTT.

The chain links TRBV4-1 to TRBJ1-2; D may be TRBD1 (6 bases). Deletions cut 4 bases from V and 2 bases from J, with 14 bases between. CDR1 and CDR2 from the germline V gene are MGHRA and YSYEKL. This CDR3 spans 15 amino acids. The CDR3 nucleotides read TGCGCCAGCAGCCTTGATCCCAGGGGCAACTATGGCTACACCTTC. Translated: CASSLDPRGNYGYTF.